The subject of this entry is one T cell receptor gamma chain. Its target antigen remains unknown. A far larger clone is just one base off, so this is likely a read error. Other DNA sequences in this sample translate to the same CDR3. This sample stems from a study of γδ T cells in repeated Plasmodium falciparum infection (dated by TCRdb to 2020 to 2023). In the study overall: The natural-infection arm enrolled Malian children exposed to intense seasonal malaria transmission, compared against age and gender matched Australian children. Five malaria-naive U.S. adults underwent four controlled human malaria infections by bites from P. falciparum NF54-infected Anopheles stephensi mosquitoes over around 590 days. Samples from controlled-infection subjects were taken at baseline, just before selected infections, and 21 days after each infection. Malian gammadelta TCR repertoires were analysed cross-sectionally in periods with no transmission and longitudinally across episodes of acute febrile malaria. Using both natural infection in Mali and controlled human malaria infection, the study looked at the way repeated Plasmodium falciparum infection shapes the human gammadelta T cell repertoire.

The paper's findings and limits, for the study overall: Repeated controlled infections appeared to drive waves of new clonotype selection in Vdelta2-negative, largely Vdelta1+, gammadelta TCR repertoires. Generalizability was limited because the Malian cohort came from a small rural village made up predominantly of one ethnic group. Vdelta2-negative gammadelta TCR repertoires from Malian children appeared more clonally expanded, less diverse and less shared than those of Australian children. The controlled-infection cohort was small, limiting analysis of inter-individual variability in gammadelta T cell responses. A highly stable polyclonal repertoire over time and infection, with many inter-individual overlapping TCRgamma sequences, was shown by Vgamma9/Vdelta2+ TCR repertoires.

The method behind the library was multiplex PCR. These reads were obtained on an Illumina MiSeq. From each sorted gammadelta T cell sample, both TCR gamma (TRG) and TCR delta (TRD) chains were sequenced. As for the authors' bioinformatics: Clonotype tree plots, accumulated frequency of the top 20 clonotypes, diversity index (DI) and D75 metrics were included in the repertoire analyses. TCRdb called clones afresh from the public reads with CATT; identical DNA rows were later merged. None of the V and J calls come from the authors' own analysis; TCRdb made them. In all, the sample holds tens of thousands of gamma-chain clones, and 2.5% to 3.5% of those were seen once. Approximately 30% of the sample is taken by the ten largest. For bulk TCR repertoire analysis, Vgamma9/Vdelta2+ and Vdelta2-negative gammadelta T cell populations were isolated by flow sorting from peripheral blood mononuclear cells. Reading the germline V gene gives CDR1 EGSTGY and CDR2 YDSYTSSV. From its cysteine to its phenylalanine, the CDR3 spans 17 amino acids. Kept here is only the CDR3 DNA, which spans 51 bases and is read in frame from base 1.

Sequenced input: gamma-delta T cells from blood. No call exists for the J gene, whereas the V gene is TRGV4. The clonotype originates from a pool of human donors (malaria-infected and uninfected, not separated). The CDR3 corresponds to CATWTPETSQLYYKKLF. In nucleotide form, the sequence is TGTGCCACCTGGACCCCGGAGACCTCCCAACTCTATTATAAGAAGCTCTTT.